The 20 T cell receptor beta chains below all came from one sample that was sequenced in a study of T cell responses to AZD1222 COVID-19 vaccine. TCRdb's table, derived via immunoSEQ multiplex PCR, lists solely in-frame clones and lacks some. Among approximately 100,000 clones listed, more than 85% were seen once. This sample comprised peripheral blood, obtained on day 0 of AZD1222 vaccination. Receptor source: an adult in good health.

The chain combines TRBV11-3 with TRBJ2-1, with 9 bases that match TRBD2. After removal of 5 bases from V and 2 bases from J, the junction contained 4 bases not matched to a gene. There are 15 residues in the CDR3. Germline V lookup: CDR1 SGHNT, CDR2 YENEEA. CDR3 sequence: CASSPSGMAYNEQFF. Here the CDR3 DNA reads TGTGCCAGCAGCCCTAGCGGGATGGCCTACAATGAGCAGTTCTTC.

This rearrangement joins TRBV5-1 to TRBJ2-5; a weak D match, TRBD2 (6 bases). This CDR3 is 14 amino acids long. The germline gives CDR1 SGHRS, CDR2 YFSETQ. Trimming cost V 4 bases and J 1 base, with 11 bases left between them. The chain's CDR3 is CASSKTRGQETQYF. The CDR3, as DNA: TGCGCCAGCAGCAAGACTAGGGGCCAAGAGACCCAGTACTTC.

The chain carries TRBV25-1 and TRBJ1-5; TRBD1 is a possible D gene (5 bases). Germline V gene sequence: CDR1 MGHDK, CDR2 SYGVNS. V was shortened by 1 base and J by 8 bases, with 12 bases between the two germline ends. This CDR3 is built from 14 residues. CDR3: CASSEFGGEKPQHF. CDR3 DNA: TGTGCCAGCAGTGAATTCGGAGGGGAGAAGCCCCAGCATTTT. The variable domain in full, completed from reference TRBV25-1 and TRBJ1-5, reads EADIYQTPRYLVIGTGKKITLECSQTMGHDKMYWYQQDPGMELHLIHYSYGVNSTEKGDLSSESTVSRIRTEHFPLTLESARPSHTSQYLCASSEFGGEKPQHFGDGTRLSIL.

The chain joins TRBV7-9 to TRBJ2-3, with D perhaps given as TRBD1 or TRBD2 (5 bases each). CDR1 SEHNR and CDR2 FQNEAQ come from the germline V gene (reference sequence). This CDR3 region has 12 residues. The V end lost 6 bases, the J end lost 5 bases, and 9 bases lay between the germline ends. For the CDR3, the DNA is TGTGCCAGCAGACGGGACGGAGATACGCAGTATTTT. Translating gives CASRRDGDTQYF.

The sample holds one count of this clone. The chain has TRBV24-1 and TRBJ2-1; 9 bases fit TRBD2. This CDR3 spans 17 amino acids. V gave up 6 bases and J gave up 0 bases; unmatched junction bases: 8. CDR1 and CDR2 from the germline V gene are KGHDR and SFDVKD. The CDR3 protein is CATSRSLAGSSYNEQFF. DNA of the CDR3: TGTGCCACCAGTAGGAGCCTAGCGGGGAGCTCCTACAATGAGCAGTTCTTC.

In this sample, this clone turned up once. The chain joins TRBV12-3 or TRBV12-4 to TRBJ1-4; TRBD1 matches at 8 bases. V shed 5 bases and J 8 bases; nucleotides not matched to a gene: 4. CDR3 length equals 13 residues. The CDR3 DNA follows: TGTGCCAGCAGTCCGGGACAGGCAGAAAAACTGTTTTTT. Amino acids: CASSPGQAEKLFF.

The chain combines TRBV3-1 (or the pseudogene TRBV3-2) with TRBJ1-4; D might be TRBD1 (6 bases). The CDR3 is 16 residues long. The V end was cut by 3 bases, the J end by 3 bases, with 14 bases between. In germline, CDR1 is LGHDT, CDR2 YNNKEL (reference sequence). The CDR3 DNA reads as TGTGCCAGCAGCCACCCCCGGGGGGCAGCTAATGAAAAACTGTTTTTT. Translated, it gives CASSHPRGAANEKLFF.

V gene TRBV28 combines with J gene TRBJ1-1, with a weak D call TRBD1 (5 bases). This CDR3 is 16 amino acids long. V lost 3 bases to trimming and J lost 0 bases, with 14 bases between them. Germline V gene sequence: CDR1 MDHEN, CDR2 SYDVKM. CDR3 sequence (DNA): TGTGCCAGCAGTTTTATGATCGACAGATTGAACACTGAAGCTTTCTTT. Encoded protein: CASSFMIDRLNTEAFF.

The chain employs TRBV6-1 and TRBJ1-3; unclear D gene. The CDR3 runs to 15 residues. V was trimmed by 3 bases and J by 4 bases, leaving 13 bases between them. CDR1 and CDR2 (germline): MNHNS, SASEGT. The CDR3 spells CASSDTLEGGNTIYF. In nucleotides, the CDR3 is TGTGCCAGCAGTGACACTCTCGAGGGAGGAAACACCATATATTTT.

Comment on this clone: One junction end disagrees with the germline gene, perhaps due to a read error. Other DNA sequences from this sample encode an identical CDR3 as well. This chain joins TRBV18 and TRBJ2-7, with D perhaps TRBD1 (5 bases). The CDR3 has 13 residues. Germline V CDR1 and CDR2: KGHSH, LQKENI. The CDR3 here is CASSPDTTYEQYF. The CDR3 nucleotides read TGTGCCAGCTCACCGGACACGACCTACGAGCAGTATTTC.

The V and J genes are TRBV18 and TRBJ2-3; TRBD1 aligns across 8 bases. Germline CDR1 is KGHSH and CDR2 is LQKENI. This CDR3 has 13 amino acids. The junction had 0 bases not matched to a gene; V was cut back by 2 bases and J by 5 bases. DNA for the CDR3: TGTGCCAGCTCACCAGGACAGGGAGATACGCAGTATTTT. Translation: CASSPGQGDTQYF.

The V and J genes are TRBV7-2 and TRBJ1-1; D gene ambiguous. Germline lookup yields CDR1 SGHTA and CDR2 FQGNSA. The germline V and J ends were trimmed by 3 bases and 1 base, with 9 bases remaining between them. The CDR3 extends over 14 amino acids. The CDR3 protein is CASSLTRSNTEAFF. DNA of the CDR3: TGTGCCAGCAGCTTGACAAGATCGAACACTGAAGCTTTCTTT.

The V and J genes are TRBV30 and TRBJ2-3; D perhaps matches TRBD2 (6 bases). V lost 4 bases, J lost 0 bases, and 11 bases lay in between. This CDR3 has 14 amino acids. The germline V gene has CDR1 GTSNPN and CDR2 SVGIG (reference sequence). The CDR3, as DNA: TGTGCCTGGAATCTAGCGCTAAGCACAGATACGCAGTATTTT. It encodes CAWNLALSTDTQYF.

The chain recombines TRBV19 with TRBJ1-2; D might be TRBD1 (5 bases). V shed 3 bases and J shed 9 bases, with 17 bases lying between them. The CDR3 runs to 14 residues. Germline CDR1 LNHDA, CDR2 SQIVND (reference sequence). DNA of the CDR3: TGTGCCAGTAGTATTGGGAGTGGGGGAGAGAGCTACACCTTC. Protein sequence: CASSIGSGGESYTF.

The chain carries TRBV15 and TRBJ2-5, with TRBD1 as a possible D gene (6 bases). Germline V gene lookup returns CDR1 LNHNV and CDR2 YYDKDF (reference sequence). V gave up 6 bases and J gave up 3 bases, with 11 bases separating them. The CDR3 is made up of 13 amino acids. CDR3 bases: TGTGCCACCAGGCGAGCAGGGGAAGAGACCCAGTACTTC. Translated, it gives CATRRAGEETQYF.

V is TRBV29-1 and J is TRBJ1-5; D may be TRBD1 (5 bases). The CDR3 extends over 12 amino acids. V was cut by 3 bases and J by 5 bases, with 8 bases left in between. In germline, CDR1 is SQVTM, CDR2 ANQGSEA. The CDR3 DNA follows: TGCAGCGTTGAGATAGGGGATCAGCCCCAGCATTTT. It yields the protein CSVEIGDQPQHF.

This clone was seen just once. The chain couples TRBV6-2 or TRBV6-3 to TRBJ1-1; D is ambiguous. The CDR3 has 13 residues. V was clipped by 5 bases and J by 11 bases, with 18 bases between them. From germline, CDR1 is MNHEY and CDR2 SVGEGT. The CDR3 here is CASSNGVIQEAFF. Here the CDR3 DNA reads TGTGCCAGCAGTAACGGGGTCATTCAGGAGGCTTTCTTT.

The rearrangement links TRBV2 to TRBJ2-5; D unclear. CDR3 length: 15 residues. Germline V CDR1 and CDR2: SNHLY, FYNNEI. V lost 4 bases to trimming and J lost 4 bases, with 16 bases between them. The CDR3 coding sequence is TGTGCCAGCAGTGGGGGAAAAAATTTCGGAGAGACCCAGTACTTC. This gives the protein CASSGGKNFGETQYF.

The J gene is TRBJ2-6, the V gene TRBV4-3; perhaps TRBD1 as D (6 bases). This CDR3 contains 17 residues. V lost 3 bases, J lost 3 bases, and 15 bases lay in between. The V gene's germline CDR1 is LGHNA and CDR2 YSLEER. The CDR3 DNA is TGCGCCAGCAGCCACGACGCACAGGGTAGTGGGGCCAACGTCCTGACTTTC. This sequence encodes CASSHDAQGSGANVLTF.

The chain couples TRBV28 to TRBJ1-2; a possible D gene is TRBD1 (6 bases). Trimming pared 6 bases from V and 7 bases from J, leaving 15 bases between. This CDR3 region has 13 residues. Germline V CDR1 and CDR2: MDHEN, SYDVKM. Here the CDR3 reads CASSTQGFLGYTF. The CDR3 DNA reads as TGTGCCAGCAGCACTCAGGGGTTTCTTGGCTACACCTTC.